These T cell receptor beta chains were read from a single sample in a study of tumor-infiltrating lymphocytes in primary liver carcinoma. Each CDR3 protein gets one entry after TCRdb re-called the multiplex PCR reads with MiXCR. The data show over 95,000 distinct CDR3 sequences, almost 70% seen once. The material sequenced was liver tumor tissue from sampling region 5. The receptors derive from a woman aged 60 to 75 with primary liver carcinoma and hepatitis B virus infection. The conserved cysteine and the conserved F or W are not part of the CDR3 here.

CDR3: ASSHVTGGEEAQY; V: TRBV6-5
CDR3: ASSRQGTPNYGYT; V: TRBV28
CDR3: ASSTGTNKTQH; V: TRBV11-2
CDR3: ASSRRDLSYEQY; V: TRBV5-6
CDR3: SMGQGIPDTQY; V: TRBV29-1
CDR3: AWSGNAQY; V: TRBV30
CDR3: SVGTSSQFQH; V: TRBV29-1
CDR3: ACSEASKNTEAF; V: TRBV2
CDR3: ASSLLSQGYEQY; V: TRBV5-1
CDR3: ASSLYGTQNQPQH; V: TRBV5-1
CDR3: ASNLDPRSSAYNEQF; V: TRBV11-3
CDR3: AGSLAGYNRVNEQF; V: TRBV5-1
CDR3: ASSLVGMIGADTQY; V: TRBV11-2
CDR3: PSSYTAGGSPYNEQF; V: TRBV6-6
CDR3: SVVRVKETQY; V: TRBV29-1
CDR3: ASSVGLGIRDHPATGELF; V: TRBV9
CDR3: SAPTAGGYSGDEQY; V: TRBV20-1
CDR3: ASHWGGGNQPHH; V: TRBV6-2/TRBV6-3
CDR3: TSSRRASNGKLF; V: TRBV11-3
CDR3: ASSSYHPGEQY; V: TRBV12-3/TRBV12-4
CDR3: ASTYRHQNTEAF; V: TRBV12-3/TRBV12-4
CDR3: AWSGTSGNQETQY; V: TRBV30
CDR3: ASSFTEAARGGTDTQY; V: TRBV28
CDR3: ASSFLGAWYSNQPQH; V: TRBV12-3/TRBV12-4
CDR3: ASIHTSGETGELF; V: TRBV12-3/TRBV12-4
CDR3: ASSLRDGRYGNTIY; V: TRBV12-3/TRBV12-4
CDR3: ASRGLVGGPRVEDQY; V: TRBV12-3/TRBV12-4
CDR3: ASSPTGVVYELY; V: TRBV4-1
CDR3: ASRPSVTSTYTHY; V: TRBV11-2
CDR3: VSSTTSGRSNEQF; V: TRBV11-2
CDR3: ASSDSSGRRYEQY; V: TRBV28
CDR3: ARRGTSGREGEQL; V: TRBV6-1
CDR3: ASRTMGREQETQY; V: TRBV12-3/TRBV12-4
CDR3: ASSRRRGSARELF; V: TRBV13
CDR3: ASSFYGDAEQY; V: TRBV12-3/TRBV12-4
CDR3: ASRPGSQAGELS; V: TRBV5-1
CDR3: ASSLVSGGLGEQF; V: TRBV12-3/TRBV12-4
CDR3: ASSPRDQGLSYNEQF; V: TRBV4-1
CDR3: ASSPIGLAGYNEQF; V: TRBV11-1
CDR3: ASSFTGRNEQY; V: TRBV7-8
CDR3: AWSEAGRGHRTEAF; V: TRBV30
CDR3: ASSLGLTEQF; V: TRBV11-2
CDR3: AWSGDRDLMY; V: TRBV30
CDR3: AGSLDSVGEQF; V: TRBV11-3
CDR3: ASRPIGTGYGYT; V: TRBV6-5
CDR3: VSSLNPYDYT; V: TRBV12-3/TRBV12-4
CDR3: ASGDRGTHEKLL; V: TRBV2
CDR3: GSSRTVYSGANVLT; V: TRBV6-1
CDR3: VSSDSSGRGTVTQY; V: TRBV6-4
CDR3: ATSDLGKAPTGELF; V: TRBV24-1
CDR3: ASSEPPTLGSYGYT; V: TRBV6-1